The 2 T cell receptor beta chains below were found in one sample sequenced in a study of OX40 agonist ivuxolimab in advanced cancers. Repertoires were generated with immunoSEQ multiplex PCR, while TCRdb's copy carries only in-frame clones and drops some. The sample holds about 110,000 clones, roughly 90% seen once. Source: CD4+ or CD8+ T cells sorted from blood, taken in a trial of the OX40 agonist ivuxolimab. The source of these receptors is an adult with an advanced solid tumor such as melanoma, head and neck, liver or kidney cancer.

This chain uses TRBV11-2 with TRBJ1-1; D remains ambiguous. The CDR3 spans 13 residues. CDR1 and CDR2 (germline): SGHAT, FQNNGV. V lost 4 bases and J 5 bases, leaving 11 bases between the germline ends. CDR3: CASSWDEVTEAFF. The CDR3, as DNA: TGTGCCAGCAGCTGGGATGAGGTGACTGAAGCTTTCTTT.

The rearrangement uses TRBV2 and TRBJ2-7, with TRBD1 identical over 7 bases. There are 14 residues in the CDR3. The V segment lost 5 bases and the J segment 0 bases; nucleotides outside the gene matches: 4. Per germline, CDR1 SNHLY and CDR2 FYNNEI. Here the CDR3 DNA reads TGTGCCAGCAGTCGACAGGGTAGCTCCTACGAGCAGTACTTC. Amino acid sequence: CASSRQGSSYEQYF.